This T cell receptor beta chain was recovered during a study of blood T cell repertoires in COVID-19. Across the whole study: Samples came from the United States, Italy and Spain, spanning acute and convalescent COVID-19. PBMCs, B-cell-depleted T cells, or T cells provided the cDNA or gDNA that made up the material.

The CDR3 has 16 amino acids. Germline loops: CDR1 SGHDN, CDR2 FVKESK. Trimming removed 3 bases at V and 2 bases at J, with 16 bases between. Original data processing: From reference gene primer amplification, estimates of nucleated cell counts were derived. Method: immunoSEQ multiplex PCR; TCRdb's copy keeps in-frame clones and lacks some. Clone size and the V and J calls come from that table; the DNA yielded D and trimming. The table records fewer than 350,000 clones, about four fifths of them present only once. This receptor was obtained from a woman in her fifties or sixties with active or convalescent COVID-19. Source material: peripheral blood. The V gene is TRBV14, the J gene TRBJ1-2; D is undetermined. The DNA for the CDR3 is TGTGCCAGCAGCCACTTTAGTGTACCCACGAACTATGGCTACACCTTC. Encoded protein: CASSHFSVPTNYGYTF.